The entry that follows covers one T cell receptor beta chain sequence. The antigen remains unidentified. This record comes from a study of cytomegalovirus exposure and HLA in healthy donors. 13 Jbeta primers and 60 Vbeta primers were used for the PCR. Sequencing used immunoSEQ multiplex PCR; TCRdb keeps in-frame clones, though not all of them. The sample includes 87,000 or so clones. Study-level results: In a later analysis, HLA-C alleles had the fewest associated TCRs, DRB1 alleles the most.

Germline CDR1 MDHEN, CDR2 SYDVKM. V was shortened by 4 bases and J by 0 bases, with 12 bases between the two germline ends. This CDR3 contains 15 residues. Sequences were obtained from PBMCs. The clonotype originates from a man over 45 in good health and CMV-seropositive. V is TRBV28 and J is TRBJ2-5; possible D gene TRBD1, 6 bases. CDR3 sequence reads: CASSSVWDNQETQYF. The CDR3 DNA reads TGTGCCAGCAGTTCCGTATGGGACAACCAAGAGACCCAGTACTTC.